This entry features one TCR beta chain sequence. The data originate from a study of blood T cell repertoires in COVID-19. On the study more broadly: The origin of the acute and convalescent COVID-19 samples was the United States, Italy and Spain. Sources were T cells, B-cell-depleted T cells, or PBMCs; the material itself was cDNA or gDNA.

Original processing methods: Quantification of nucleated cells was approximated via reference gene primer amplification. Data came from immunoSEQ multiplex PCR; TCRdb stores just in-frame clones and leaves some out. D and trimming come from the DNA, and the V and J calls and clone size come from that table. There are under 200,000 clones in the sample; 88% occur only once, and under 6.5% lies in the top ten. V lost 3 bases, J lost 6 bases, and 16 bases lay in between. In germline, CDR1 is LNHDA, CDR2 SQIVND (reference sequence). The CDR3 loop spans 15 amino acids. This sequence was found in a man between 40 and 49 years old with active or convalescent COVID-19. The rearrangement links TRBV19 to TRBJ2-3, with D tentatively TRBD1 (5 bases). The sample was peripheral blood. The CDR3 region is CASSIWTDKSDTQYF. As DNA, the CDR3 is TGTGCCAGTAGTATTTGGACGGACAAATCGGATACGCAGTATTTT.